A selection of T cell receptor beta chains follows, all from one sample in a study of T cells in Graves' hyperthyroidism and ophthalmopathy. In TCRdb, the multiplex PCR reads were re-called with MiXCR into one record per CDR3 protein. The table records some 560,000 distinct CDR3 sequences, 14% of them present only once. Specimen: blood. Receptor source: a woman aged 40 to 50 with Graves' hyperthyroidism. Both conserved end residues are part of each CDR3.

TRBV2	TRBJ2-7	CASSVQGAGEQYF
TRBV18	TRBJ2-1	CASSLSGRATYNEQFF
TRBV25-1	TRBJ1-4	CASKGDKDEKLFF
TRBV7-3	TRBJ2-3	CASSSGARGTDTQYF
TRBV6-1	TRBJ1-1	CASSDLTDTEAFF
TRBV18	TRBJ1-1	CASSPQGMNTEAFF
TRBV20-1	TRBJ1-1	CSARPGGQSEAFF
TRBV20-1	TRBJ2-3	CSARSIGRRRVTDTQYF
TRBV28	TRBJ1-2	CASIAPGQGGDGYTF
TRBV30	TRBJ1-2	CAWTYPPFGQPPGYGYTF
TRBV5-1	TRBJ2-2	CASSLVEGTVGELFF
TRBV20-1	TRBJ2-7	CSATPGQGGLEQYF
TRBV9	TRBJ2-5	CASSKGLRETQYF
TRBV10-2	TRBJ2-5	CASSDRDFQETQYF
TRBV28	TRBJ1-2	CASSFQAGDGRGYTF
TRBV30	TRBJ2-7	CAWSPRTSGINPYEQYF
TRBV29-1	TRBJ2-3	CSAERESTDTQYF
TRBV30	TRBJ1-1	CAWSVGRAGMNTEAFF
TRBV20-1	TRBJ2-3	CSARGLAGTDTQYF
TRBV19	TRBJ2-3	CASSIYAAGGLDTQYF
TRBV20-1	TRBJ2-3	CSATPLSGDTQYF
TRBV20-1	TRBJ1-2	CSARGEGSHGYTF